The 20 T cell receptor beta chains below all came from one sample that was sequenced in a study of metastatic and nonmetastatic thyroid tumors. Not a single patient had been given any form of treatment at any point before undergoing thyroid surgery. TCRdb reprocessed the PCR reads via MiXCR. The sample holds roughly 57,000 clones, 20% to 25% seen once. Sequenced: blood. The source of these receptors is a female donor with papillary thyroid cancer or a benign thyroid nodule (not recorded which). Some clones in this sample may be carry-over from other donors' samples.

With regard to this clone: No conserved phenylalanine or tryptophan ends this CDR3, so it is likely a read error. The chain links TRBV9 to TRBJ2-2, with a possible D match to TRBD2 (5 bases). Germline V CDR1 and CDR2: SGDLS, YYNGEE. This CDR3 is built from 13 residues. V lost 4 bases and J 13 bases, leaving 17 bases between the germline ends. The CDR3 region has the DNA TGTGCCAGCAGCCGGGAATTCACCTCCGGGCTGTTTTTG. This encodes CASSREFTSGLFL.

This clone has ten or more counts. V usage is TRBV5-6 and J usage is TRBJ2-5, with D perhaps given as TRBD1 or TRBD2 (5 bases each). CDR3 length equals 16 residues. Germline assignment: CDR1 SGHDT and CDR2 YYEEEE. Deletions cut 0 bases from V and 4 bases from J, with 16 bases between. CDR3 sequence (DNA): TGTGCCAGCAGCTTGGTGGGGGTCGGGCACTCAGAGACCCAGTACTTC. Its translation is CASSLVGVGHSETQYF.

At least ten counts were recorded for this clone. This clone may be a read error of a much larger clone one base away. The chain carries TRBV11-2 and TRBJ1-1, with 7 bases fitting TRBD1. Germline V gene lookup returns CDR1 SGHAT and CDR2 FQNNGV. The CDR3 is 14 amino acids. For the CDR3, the DNA is TGTGCCGGCAGCTTTGGACAGGTAGGCACTGAAGCTTTCTTT. This encodes CAGSFGQVGTEAFF.

This clone was seen only a few times. The rearrangement uses TRBV6-2 or TRBV6-3 and TRBJ1-2, with a possible D match to TRBD1 (6 bases). Deletions cut 5 bases from V and 4 bases from J, with 17 bases between. From germline, CDR1 is MNHEY and CDR2 SVGEGT. This CDR3 spans 15 amino acids. CDR3 loop: CASSRSITGTYGYTF. CDR3 sequence (DNA): TGTGCCAGCAGTCGATCAATTACAGGGACCTATGGCTACACCTTC.

This clone was found many times. V and J are TRBV7-9 and TRBJ1-5; perhaps TRBD1 as D (5 bases). This CDR3 is 14 amino acids long. Germline lookup yields CDR1 SEHNR and CDR2 FQNEAQ (reference sequence). V was pared by 4 bases and J by 3 bases, with 10 bases between. The CDR3 region is CASSSQGPNQPQHF. DNA for the CDR3: TGTGCCAGCAGCTCCCAGGGCCCCAATCAGCCCCAGCATTTT.

The gene calls are TRBV19 and TRBJ2-1; weak D call: TRBD1 (5 bases). The CDR3 spans 16 residues. V was pared by 8 bases and J by 3 bases, with 20 bases between. Germline V gene data show CDR1 as LNHDA and CDR2 as SQIVND (reference sequence). CDR3 residues: CASGNDSEVYYNEQFF. The CDR3, as DNA: TGTGCCAGTGGTAACGACAGTGAGGTATACTACAATGAGCAGTTCTTC.

This clone came up many times. V is TRBV3-1 and J is TRBJ2-3; no reliable D call. The ends were cut back, 0 bases at V and 3 bases at J, with 7 bases in the middle. The CDR3 consists of 14 residues. Germline loops: CDR1 LGHDT, CDR2 YNNKEL (reference sequence). CDR3: CASSQELQTDTQYF. The CDR3 coding sequence is TGTGCCAGCAGCCAAGAGTTACAGACAGATACGCAGTATTTT.

This rearrangement joins TRBV6-1 to TRBJ1-5, with 8 positions matching TRBD1. Germline CDR1 MNHNS, CDR2 SASEGT. V shed 8 bases, J shed 3 bases, and the junction held 15 bases outside the gene matches. This CDR3 contains 17 residues. As DNA, the CDR3 is TGTGCCAGCGTCCAAACCCTGACAGGGGAATTCAATCAGCCCCAGCATTTT. Residues: CASVQTLTGEFNQPQHF.

This clone was detected ten times or more. The V gene is TRBV20-1, the J gene TRBJ2-5; D may be TRBD2 (5 bases). The CDR3 runs to 12 residues. Trimming cost V 6 bases and J 2 bases, with 10 bases left between them. Germline lookup yields CDR1 DFQATT and CDR2 SNEGSKA (reference sequence). The CDR3 is CSAEVEQETQYF. The DNA for the CDR3 is TGCAGTGCGGAGGTAGAACAAGAGACCCAGTACTTC.

This clone was seen many times. The V and J genes are TRBV9 and TRBJ2-5; 7 positions match TRBD2. Germline lookup yields CDR1 SGDLS and CDR2 YYNGEE. The CDR3 covers 13 residues. With V trimmed by 4 bases and J by 5 bases, 5 bases remained unmatched. CDR3 region: CASSSYSGETQYF. CDR3 DNA sequence: TGTGCCAGCAGCAGTTATAGCGGGGAGACCCAGTACTTC.

This clone has at least ten counts. Here the CDR3 reads CASSVGAGYEQFF. CDR3 nucleotide sequence: TGTGCCAGCAGCGTTGGAGCGGGATATGAGCAGTTCTTC. The V and J genes are TRBV9 and TRBJ2-1; 7 bases match TRBD2. CDR3 length equals 13 residues. Trimming removed 2 bases from V and 8 bases from J; junction bases left unmatched: 4. The germline V gene has CDR1 SGDLS and CDR2 YYNGEE.

This clone was counted a few times. This chain links TRBV19 with TRBJ1-2; D might be TRBD1 (5 bases). Per the germline V gene, CDR1 is LNHDA and CDR2 is SQIVND (reference sequence). The CDR3 extends over 15 amino acids. The ends were cut back, 6 bases at V and 7 bases at J, with 21 bases in the middle. CDR3 sequence (DNA): TGTGCCAGTAGACACACCGGGACCGCGCATATTGGCTACACCTTC. This encodes CASRHTGTAHIGYTF.

This clone was recorded at least ten times. The genes are TRBV27 and TRBJ1-5; a possible D gene is TRBD1 (6 bases). The V end lost 3 bases, the J end lost 7 bases, and 10 bases lay between the germline ends. Per germline, CDR1 MNHEY and CDR2 SMNVEV (reference sequence). The CDR3 contains 13 residues. The CDR3 DNA reads TGTGCCAGCAGTTTGAAGGGGGGACAGCCCCAGCATTTT. Protein: CASSLKGGQPQHF.

This clone occurred many times. The J gene is TRBJ2-1, the V gene TRBV11-1, with 12 bases lining up with TRBD2. This CDR3 spans 18 amino acids. CDR1 and CDR2 from the germline V gene are SGHAT and FQDESV (reference sequence). The V segment lost 5 bases and the J segment 7 bases; nucleotides outside the gene matches: 15. CDR3 nucleotide sequence: TGTGCCAGCAGCCCAAAGTGGAGACTAGCGGGAGTTGGGAATGAGCAGTTCTTC. Translated: CASSPKWRLAGVGNEQFF.

The V gene is TRBV9, the J gene TRBJ2-3; TRBD1 aligns across 9 bases. CDR3 length: 15 residues. Trimming removed 4 bases from V and 7 bases from J; junction bases left unmatched: 10. The germline CDR1 and CDR2 sequences are SGDLS and YYNGEE. DNA for the CDR3: TGTGCCAGCAGCTACTCCGGGACAGGGTTTCATACGCAGTATTTT. It encodes CASSYSGTGFHTQYF.

This clone was seen repeatedly, ten times or more. The V call is TRBV30, the J call TRBJ1-1; a possible D gene is TRBD1 (6 bases). V lost 4 bases and J 1 base, leaving 10 bases between the germline ends. The germline V gene has CDR1 GTSNPN and CDR2 SVGIG (reference sequence). The CDR3 loop spans 13 amino acids. The DNA of the CDR3 is TGTGCCTGGAAAGGGGACACGAACACTGAAGCTTTCTTT. This encodes CAWKGDTNTEAFF.

This clone was seen at least ten times. This same CDR3 is encoded by further DNA sequences in the sample. The chain employs TRBV12-3 or TRBV12-4 and TRBJ2-6, with D perhaps assigned TRBD1 or TRBD2 (5 bases each). Deletions cut 3 bases from V and 3 bases from J, with 6 bases between. The CDR3 is made up of 14 amino acids. CDR3 nucleotide sequence: TGTGCCAGCAGTTTGGGGGTTGGGGCCAACGTCCTGACTTTC. It is translated as CASSLGVGANVLTF.

At least ten counts were recorded for this clone. The gene calls are TRBV9 and TRBJ2-2; the match to TRBD1 covers 8 bases. Germline CDR1 is SGDLS and CDR2 is YYNGEE. CDR3 length: 15 amino acids. The ends lost 3 bases at V and 4 bases at J; junction bases unmatched: 5. Here the CDR3 reads CASSGQGLTTGELFF. DNA of the CDR3: TGTGCCAGCAGCGGACAGGGGTTAACCACCGGGGAGCTGTTTTTT.

This clone was detected many times. The rearrangement joins TRBV4-1 to TRBJ2-7; tentative D call: TRBD2 (5 bases). The CDR3 length is 14 residues. Germline loops: CDR1 MGHRA, CDR2 YSYEKL. V was trimmed by 4 bases and J by 0 bases, leaving 10 bases between them. The CDR3 nucleotides read TGCGCCAGCAGCCCAGGCAGCGGCTCCTACGAGCAGTACTTC. The encoded protein is CASSPGSGSYEQYF.

The chain joins TRBV30 to TRBJ1-1; D gene unclear. Trimming stripped 6 bases from V and 4 bases from J, with 18 bases between. The length of the CDR3 is 14 residues. CDR1 and CDR2 from the germline V gene are GTSNPN and SVGIG (reference sequence). The CDR3 reads CACASSGIRTEAFF. As DNA, the CDR3 is TGTGCCTGTGCCTCCAGTGGAATCCGCACTGAAGCTTTCTTT.